Following are 5 T cell receptor beta chains from one sample sequenced in a study of blood T cell repertoires in COVID-19. Data came from immunoSEQ multiplex PCR; TCRdb stores just in-frame clones and leaves some out. The table lists around 620,000 clones, approximately 90% of them singletons. The sequenced sample was peripheral blood. These receptors originate from a young woman with acute or convalescent COVID-19.

The rearrangement uses TRBV25-1 and TRBJ1-3, with 9 bases aligning to TRBD1. CDR3 length equals 16 residues. V lost 1 base to trimming and J lost 3 bases; unmatched junction nucleotides: 4. Germline CDR1 reads MGHDK; CDR2 reads SYGVNS. In DNA, the CDR3 is TGTGCCAGCAGTGAATTACAGGGGGCTTTTGGAAACACCATATATTTT. This codes for CASSELQGAFGNTIYF.

This clone was detected only once. CDR3 nucleotides: TGTGCCAGCAGCGCCCTACGTGAAGAGACCCAGTACTTC. It is translated as CASSALREETQYF. The rearrangement uses TRBV9 and TRBJ2-5, with D uncertain. Trimming cost V 3 bases and J 3 bases, with 9 bases left between them. Germline CDR1 SGDLS, CDR2 YYNGEE. The CDR3 runs to 13 residues.

V and J are TRBV4-1 and TRBJ2-7; no firm D call. The CDR3 runs 15 residues. CDR1 is MGHRA, CDR2 YSYEKL, per germline. Trimming cost V 0 bases and J 2 bases, with 11 bases left between them. The CDR3 DNA sequence: TGCGCCAGCAGCCAAGAAACAGTAAGGCCCTACGAGCAGTACTTC. Protein product: CASSQETVRPYEQYF.

This clone showed up just once. The chain links TRBV6-1 to TRBJ2-1, with D possibly matching TRBD1 (5 bases). The germline V gene has CDR1 MNHNS and CDR2 SASEGT. This CDR3 has 14 amino acids. The germline V and J ends were trimmed by 2 bases and 6 bases, with 11 bases remaining between them. CDR3 in DNA: TGTGCCAGCAGTGAAAGTCAGGGCACCAATGAGCAGTTCTTC. Its protein is CASSESQGTNEQFF.

This rearrangement joins TRBV4-3 to TRBJ1-2; D remains unclear. Trimming stripped 6 bases from V and 4 bases from J, with 15 bases between. The germline V gene encodes CDR1 LGHNA and CDR2 YSLEER. The CDR3 sequence is 14 residues long. The CDR3 coding sequence is TGCGCCAGCAGTCTCGGGCGGGTTTTCTATGGCTACACCTTC. As protein: CASSLGRVFYGYTF.